This T cell receptor (beta chain) is from a study of blood T cell repertoires in COVID-19. Overall study: In each case, the material was cDNA or gDNA derived from T cells, B-cell-depleted T cells, or PBMCs.

In the source study's methods: The authors estimated nucleated cell counts from reference gene primer amplification. Produced via immunoSEQ multiplex PCR; TCRdb's table is partial and in-frame only. V and J calls and clone size come straight from that table; D and trimming were deduced from the DNA. The table has 60,000 to 75,000 clones, just over 85% seen once; the top ten hold roughly 5%. Unmatched junction bases numbered 0, after V lost 2 bases and J lost 3 bases. CDR1 is SGHAT, CDR2 FQNNGV, per germline. CDR3 length: 14 residues. The receptor was isolated from a human donor in a cohort sampled during active COVID-19. The J gene is TRBJ2-7, the V gene TRBV11-2; the match to TRBD2 covers 11 bases. Sequencing was carried out using peripheral blood. The CDR3 DNA sequence: TGTGCCAGCAGCTTAACTAGCGGGAGCTACGAGCAGTACTTC. Its protein product is CASSLTSGSYEQYF. The complete variable domain, with remaining parts taken from reference TRBV11-2 and TRBJ2-7, reads EAGVAQSPRYKIIEKRQSVAFWCNPISGHATLYWYQQILGQGPKLLIQFQNNGVVDDSQLPKDRFSAERLKGVDSTLKIQPAKLEDSAVYLCASSLTSGSYEQYFGPGTRLTVT.